The clone carrying this TCR beta chain has more than one count but fewer than ten. Its specificity is not known. CDR3 regions were amplified by Arm-PCR using iRepertoire HTBI primers to build TCR beta libraries. TCRdb analysed the multiplex PCR reads with MiXCR anew, one entry per CDR3 protein. Among a few hundred thousand distinct CDR3 sequences listed, over 15% were seen once. This specimen comes from a study of regulatory T cells in long-lasting Graves disease. Trimming took 5 bases from V and 6 from J, leaving 17 bases between them. Germline CDR1 reads SGHTA; CDR2 reads FQGNSA. CDR3 length: 15 amino acids. Indicated time point: newly diagnosed GD, antithyroid drugs for less than 3 months. PBMC-derived RNA was used for the TCR library. Whole-study results and caveats: Persistent Graves' cases showed lower TCR diversity than newly diagnosed cases.

The sample was also reused in another study, on T cells in Graves' hyperthyroidism and ophthalmopathy.

Sequenced here: peripheral blood mononuclear cells (PBMCs), sampled at new diagnosis, from a patient treated with antithyroid drugs. The sequence came from a man aged 40-55 years with Graves disease. This chain connects TRBV7-2 to TRBJ1-5, with D uncertain. DNA of the CDR3: TGTGCCAGCAGCCCTCGGGTATTCGGATTTCAGCCCCAGCATTTT. This sequence encodes CASSPRVFGFQPQHF.